These T cell receptor beta chains were read from a single sample in a study of T cell responses to AZD1222 COVID-19 vaccine. The assay was immunoSEQ multiplex PCR, and TCRdb's table has in-frame clones only and misses some. Of approximately 120,000 clones in the sample, around 87% were seen once. This sample comprised peripheral blood, obtained on day 0 of AZD1222 vaccination. Every receptor here comes from an adult in good health. CDR3s include the opening cysteine and the closing phenylalanine or tryptophan. D genes are given only for firm matches. Size is omitted from some rows. Given values are once, few, many or a class for expanded clones.

>-|TRBV6-2/TRBV6-3|once|TRBJ1-5
CASSYLRILRAQPQHF
TGTGCCAGCAGTTACCTTAGGATCCTTCGGGCCCAGCCCCAGCATTTT
>-|TRBV7-8|-|TRBJ1-4
CASSLEGLTGNEKLFF
TGTGCCAGCAGCTTAGAGGGCCTGACAGGCAATGAAAAACTGTTTTTT
>-|TRBV27|-|TRBJ1-3
CASSARNSGNTIYF
TGTGCCAGCAGTGCACGTAACTCTGGAAACACCATATATTTT
>TRBD1|TRBV10-1|-|TRBJ2-2
CASSSADRVTGELFF
TGCGCCAGCAGCTCTGCGGACAGGGTCACCGGGGAGCTGTTTTTT
>-|TRBV15|-|TRBJ2-4
CATSRESRAKNIQYF
TGTGCCACCAGCAGAGAGTCTAGAGCCAAAAACATTCAGTACTTC
>-|TRBV28|once|TRBJ2-3
CASKVGLSTDTQYF
TGTGCCAGCAAGGTGGGATTAAGCACAGATACGCAGTATTTT
>TRBD2|TRBV19|once|TRBJ2-1
CASSMLRGGNNEQFF
TGTGCCAGTAGTATGCTTCGGGGGGGAAACAATGAGCAGTTCTTC
>TRBD1|TRBV3-1/TRBV3-2|-|TRBJ1-1
CASSQEQGAMNTEAFF
TGTGCCAGCAGCCAAGAGCAGGGGGCAATGAACACTGAAGCTTTCTTT
>TRBD1|TRBV24-1|-|TRBJ1-2
CATSDRDSRAYGYTF
TGTGCCACCAGTGACCGGGACAGTAGGGCCTATGGCTACACCTTC
>-|TRBV30|-|TRBJ2-5
CAWNGDLLETQYF
TGTGCCTGGAATGGGGATCTTCTGGAGACCCAGTACTTC
>-|TRBV6-5|-|TRBJ2-5
CASNPLALGGTQYF
TGTGCCAGCAACCCGTTGGCCCTCGGAGGGACCCAGTACTTC
>TRBD1|TRBV7-8|-|TRBJ1-4
CASSPRTGGHEKLFF
TGTGCCAGCAGCCCCCGGACAGGCGGACATGAAAAACTGTTTTTT
>TRBD2|TRBV27|-|TRBJ2-3
CASSFGTSGAGDTQYF
TGTGCCAGCAGTTTCGGGACTAGCGGGGCCGGGGATACGCAGTATTTT